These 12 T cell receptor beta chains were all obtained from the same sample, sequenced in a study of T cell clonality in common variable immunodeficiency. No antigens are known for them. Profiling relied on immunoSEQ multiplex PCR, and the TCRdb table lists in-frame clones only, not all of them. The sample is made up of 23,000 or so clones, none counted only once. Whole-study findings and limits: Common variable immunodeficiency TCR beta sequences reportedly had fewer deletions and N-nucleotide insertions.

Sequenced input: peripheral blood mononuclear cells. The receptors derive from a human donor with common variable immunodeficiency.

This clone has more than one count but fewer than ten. CDR3 loop: CASSPQAANTEAFF. The sequenced CDR3 bases are TGTGCCAGCTCACCACAGGCGGCGAACACTGAA. The chain employs TRBV18 and TRBJ1-1; D gene ambiguous. The CDR3 end falls 3 residues outside the read, so it is completed with the germline J gene. The CDR3 length is 14 residues. CDR1 and CDR2 from the germline V gene are KGHSH and LQKENI. V shed 1 base and J shed 1 base, with 7 bases lying between them.

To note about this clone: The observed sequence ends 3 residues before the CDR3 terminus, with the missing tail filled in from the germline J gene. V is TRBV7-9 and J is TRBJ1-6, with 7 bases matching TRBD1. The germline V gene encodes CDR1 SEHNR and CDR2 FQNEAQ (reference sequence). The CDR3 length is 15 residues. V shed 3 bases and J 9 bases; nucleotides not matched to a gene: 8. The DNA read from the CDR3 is TGTGCCAGCAGCTTTGGCCACAGGGGTCCTTCACCC. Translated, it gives CASSFGHRGPSP. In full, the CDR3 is CASSFGHRGPSPLHF.

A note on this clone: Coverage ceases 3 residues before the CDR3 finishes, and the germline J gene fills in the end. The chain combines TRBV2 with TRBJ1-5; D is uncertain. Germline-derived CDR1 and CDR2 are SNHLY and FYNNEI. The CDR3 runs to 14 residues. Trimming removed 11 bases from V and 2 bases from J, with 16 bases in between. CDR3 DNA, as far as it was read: TGTGCCTCCAGCCCGAGGGTTGGCAATCAGCCC. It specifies CASSPRVGNQP. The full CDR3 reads CASSPRVGNQPQHF.

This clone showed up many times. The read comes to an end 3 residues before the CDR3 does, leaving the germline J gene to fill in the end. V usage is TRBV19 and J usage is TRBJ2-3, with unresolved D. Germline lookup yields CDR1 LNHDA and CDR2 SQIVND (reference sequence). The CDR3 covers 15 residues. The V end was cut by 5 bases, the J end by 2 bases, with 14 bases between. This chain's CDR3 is CASSRGGPITDTQYF. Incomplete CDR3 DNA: TGTGCCAGTAGTCGCGGCGGCCCGATCACAGATACG.

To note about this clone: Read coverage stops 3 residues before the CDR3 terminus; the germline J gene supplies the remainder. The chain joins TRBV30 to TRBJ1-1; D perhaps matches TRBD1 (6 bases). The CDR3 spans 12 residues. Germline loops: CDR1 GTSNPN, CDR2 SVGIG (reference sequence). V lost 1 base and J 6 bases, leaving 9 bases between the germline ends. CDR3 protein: CAWSGRGAEAFF. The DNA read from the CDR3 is TGTGCCTGGAGTGGCAGGGGAGCTGAA. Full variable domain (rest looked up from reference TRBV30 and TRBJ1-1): SQTIHQWPATLVQPVGSPLSLECTVEGTSNPNLYWYRQAAGRGLQLLFYSVGIGQISSEVPQNLSASRPQDRQFILSSKKLLLSDSGFYLCAWSGRGAEAFFGQGTRLTVV.

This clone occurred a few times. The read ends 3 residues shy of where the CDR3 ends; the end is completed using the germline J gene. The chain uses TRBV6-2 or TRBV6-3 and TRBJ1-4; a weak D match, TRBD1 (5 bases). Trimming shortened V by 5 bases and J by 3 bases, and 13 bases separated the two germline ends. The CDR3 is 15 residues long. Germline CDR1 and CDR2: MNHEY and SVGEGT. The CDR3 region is CASSKPGGSNEKLFF. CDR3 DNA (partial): TGTGCCAGCAGTAAACCCGGGGGATCTAATGAAAAA.

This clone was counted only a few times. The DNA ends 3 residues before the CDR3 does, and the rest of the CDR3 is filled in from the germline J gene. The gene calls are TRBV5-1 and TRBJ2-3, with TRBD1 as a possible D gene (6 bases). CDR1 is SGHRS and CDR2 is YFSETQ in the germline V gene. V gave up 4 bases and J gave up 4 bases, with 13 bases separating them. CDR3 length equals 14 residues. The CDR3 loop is CASSHTGFADTQYF. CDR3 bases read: TGCGCCAGCAGCCACACAGGGTTCGCAGATACG. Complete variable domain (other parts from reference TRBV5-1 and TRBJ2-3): KAGVTQTPRYLIKTRGQQVTLSCSPISGHRSVSWYQQTPGQGLQFLFEYFSETQRNKGNFPGRFSGRQFSNSRSEMNVSTLELGDSALYLCASSHTGFADTQYFGPGTRLTVL.

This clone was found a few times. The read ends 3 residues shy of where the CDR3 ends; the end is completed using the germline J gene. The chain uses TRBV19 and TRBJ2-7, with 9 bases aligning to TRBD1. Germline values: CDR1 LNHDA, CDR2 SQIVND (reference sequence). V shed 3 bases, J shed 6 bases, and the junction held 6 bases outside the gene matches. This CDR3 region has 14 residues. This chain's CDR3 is CASSIPGTGTEQYF. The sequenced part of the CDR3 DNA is TGTGCCAGTAGTATCCCCGGGACAGGGACCGAG. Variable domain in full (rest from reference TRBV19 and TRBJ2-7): DGGITQSPKYLFRKEGQNVTLSCEQNLNHDAMYWYRQDPGQGLRLIYYSQIVNDFQKGDIAEGYSVSREKKESFPLTVTSAQKNPTAFYLCASSIPGTGTEQYFGPGTRLTVT.

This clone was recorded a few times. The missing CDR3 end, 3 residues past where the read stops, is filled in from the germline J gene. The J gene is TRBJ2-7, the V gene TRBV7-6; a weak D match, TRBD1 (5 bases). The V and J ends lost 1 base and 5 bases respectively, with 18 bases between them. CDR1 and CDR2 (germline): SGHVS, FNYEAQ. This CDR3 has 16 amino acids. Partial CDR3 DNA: TGTGCCAGCAGCTTAGAGGGGCTGACTGACCTCGACGAG. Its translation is CASSLEGLTDLDE. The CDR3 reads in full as CASSLEGLTDLDEQYF.

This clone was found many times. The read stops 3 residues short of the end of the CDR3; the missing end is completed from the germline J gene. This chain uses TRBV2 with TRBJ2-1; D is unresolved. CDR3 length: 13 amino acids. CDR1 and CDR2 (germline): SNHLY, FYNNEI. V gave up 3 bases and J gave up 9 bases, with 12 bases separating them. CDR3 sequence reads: CASSDTMSSEQFF. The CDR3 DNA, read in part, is TGTGCCAGCAGTGACACTATGTCAAGTGAG.

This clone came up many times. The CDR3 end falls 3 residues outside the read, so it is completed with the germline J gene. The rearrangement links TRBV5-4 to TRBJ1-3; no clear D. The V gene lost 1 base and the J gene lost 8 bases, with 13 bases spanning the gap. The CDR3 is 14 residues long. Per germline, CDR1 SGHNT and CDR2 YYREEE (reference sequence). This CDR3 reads CASSLSGRADTIYF. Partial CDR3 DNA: TGTGCCAGCAGCTTGTCCGGCCGAGCGGACACC.

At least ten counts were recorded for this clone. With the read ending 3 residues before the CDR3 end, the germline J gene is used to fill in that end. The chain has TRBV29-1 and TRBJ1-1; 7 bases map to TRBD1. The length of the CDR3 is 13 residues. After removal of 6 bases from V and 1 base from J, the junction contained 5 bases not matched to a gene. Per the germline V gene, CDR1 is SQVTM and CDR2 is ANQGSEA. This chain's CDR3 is CSVRQGGNTEAFF. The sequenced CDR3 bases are TGCAGCGTGAGACAGGGTGGGAACACTGAA.